This T cell receptor beta chain was observed in a study of blood T cell repertoires in COVID-19. Study in general: Samples representing acute and convalescent COVID-19 were sourced from the United States, Italy and Spain. In each case, the material was cDNA or gDNA derived from T cells, B-cell-depleted T cells, or PBMCs.

Seattle-derived patients entered the study during active infection and were followed longitudinally. Profiling relied on immunoSEQ multiplex PCR, and the TCRdb table lists in-frame clones only, not all of them. Of roughly 190,000 clones listed, roughly 94% were seen once; the top ten hold roughly 0.76%. The TCR originated in a man under 40 with COVID-19, enrolled during active disease. Sequencing was done on a sample of peripheral blood.

This CDR3 reads CASSKREQGYEQYF. CDR3 nucleotide sequence: TGTGCCAGCAGCAAAAGAGAACAGGGTTACGAGCAGTACTTC. The chain uses TRBV21-1 and TRBJ2-7; the DNA was not used to check the table's D call, TRBD1. TRBV21-1 has pseudogene status. CDR3 size: 14 residues.